The 3 T cell receptor beta chains reported below all come from one sample, sequenced in a study of cytomegalovirus exposure and HLA in healthy donors. The primer mix had 60 Vbeta and 13 Jbeta primers. Using immunoSEQ multiplex PCR, the repertoire was profiled, and TCRdb retains in-frame clones only, with some absent. The sample's table shows around 52,000 clones. The sequenced sample was PBMCs. These receptors were collected from a woman aged 50 to 60 in good health and CMV-seropositive.

This rearrangement joins TRBV5-1 to TRBJ1-1, with D perhaps matching TRBD1 (6 bases). The CDR3 loop spans 13 amino acids. V was shortened by 3 bases and J by 11 bases, with 17 bases between the two germline ends. Germline CDR1 and CDR2: SGHRS and YFSETQ. The CDR3 loop is CASSWATGGVAFF. CDR3 DNA sequence: TGCGCCAGCAGCTGGGCGACAGGCGGTGTGGCTTTCTTT.

The chain employs TRBV11-2 and TRBJ2-7, with 10 bases fitting TRBD2. This CDR3 comprises 16 residues. The junction had 7 bases not matched to a gene; V was cut back by 5 bases and J by 0 bases. CDR1 is SGHAT, CDR2 FQNNGV, per germline. CDR3 nucleotides: TGTGCCAGCAGCGATCCTAGCGGGGGTATCTCCTACGAGCAGTACTTC. Protein product: CASSDPSGGISYEQYF.

The J gene is TRBJ2-7, the V gene TRBV18; D may be TRBD1 (5 bases). With 2 bases removed from V and 2 bases from J, the gap between germline ends came to 13 bases. The CDR3 runs to 15 residues. Per germline, CDR1 KGHSH and CDR2 LQKENI. CDR3 coding DNA: TGTGCCAGCTCACCAGACAGCGCCTTTCCCTACGAGCAGTACTTC. This codes for CASSPDSAFPYEQYF.